This T cell receptor beta chain was observed in a study of blood T cell repertoires in COVID-19. At the level of the study: Samples representing acute and convalescent COVID-19 were sourced from the United States, Italy and Spain. Nucleic acid was either cDNA or gDNA, and it came from T cells, B-cell-depleted T cells, or PBMCs.

Authors' analysis steps: Estimates of nucleated cell counts were drawn from the amplification of reference gene primers. The table came from immunoSEQ multiplex PCR; TCRdb's copy has only in-frame clones and leaves some out. That table gives V, J and clone size, and the DNA gave D and trimming. In the table there are about 220,000 clones, 80% to 85% of which are singletons. The CDR3 runs to 13 residues. Trimming removed 2 bases from V and 2 bases from J, with 6 bases in between. Per the germline V gene, CDR1 is MDHEN and CDR2 is SYDVKM. V and J are TRBV28 and TRBJ2-5; D not certain. Specimen: peripheral blood. The sequence was collected from a woman aged 30 to 39 who had recovered from COVID-19. CDR3 nucleotide sequence: TGTGCCAGCAGTTTAAGGCGGCAAGAGACCCAGTACTTC. This sequence encodes CASSLRRQETQYF. The complete variable domain, with remaining parts taken from reference TRBV28 and TRBJ2-5, reads DVKVTQSSRYLVKRTGEKVFLECVQDMDHENMFWYRQDPGLGLRLIYFSYDVKMKEKGDIPEGYSVSREKKERFSLILESASTNQTSMYLCASSLRRQETQYFGPGTRLLVL.